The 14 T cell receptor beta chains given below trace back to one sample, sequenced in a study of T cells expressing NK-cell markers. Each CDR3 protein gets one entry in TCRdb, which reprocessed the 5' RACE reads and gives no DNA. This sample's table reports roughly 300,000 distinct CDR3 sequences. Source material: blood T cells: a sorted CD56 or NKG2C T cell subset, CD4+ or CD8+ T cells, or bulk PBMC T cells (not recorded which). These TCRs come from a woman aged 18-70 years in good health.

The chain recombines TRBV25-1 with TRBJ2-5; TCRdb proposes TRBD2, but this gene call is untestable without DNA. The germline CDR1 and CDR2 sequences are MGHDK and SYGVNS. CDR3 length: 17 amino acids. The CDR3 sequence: CASSDLPGLADQETQYF.

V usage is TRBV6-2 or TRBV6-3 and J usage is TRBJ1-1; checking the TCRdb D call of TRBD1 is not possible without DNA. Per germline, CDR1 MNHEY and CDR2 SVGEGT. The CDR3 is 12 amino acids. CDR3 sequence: CASSYSAQGTFF.

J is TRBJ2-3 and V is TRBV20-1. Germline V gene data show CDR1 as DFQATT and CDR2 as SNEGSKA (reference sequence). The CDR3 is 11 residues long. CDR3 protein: CSAHLPDTQYF.

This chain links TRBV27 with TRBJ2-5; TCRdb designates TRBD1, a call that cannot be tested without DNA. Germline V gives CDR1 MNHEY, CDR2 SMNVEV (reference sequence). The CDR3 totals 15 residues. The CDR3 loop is CASSLRWGGSETQYF.

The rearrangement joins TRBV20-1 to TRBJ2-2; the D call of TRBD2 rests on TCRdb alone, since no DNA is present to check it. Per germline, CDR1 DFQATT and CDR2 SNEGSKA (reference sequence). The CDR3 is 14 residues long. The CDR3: CSATGTRHTGELFF.

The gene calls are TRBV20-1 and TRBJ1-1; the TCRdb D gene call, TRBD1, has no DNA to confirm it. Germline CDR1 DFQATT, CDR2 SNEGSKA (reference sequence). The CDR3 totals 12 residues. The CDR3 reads CSAPIQGTEAFF.

The CDR3 spells CASSSELTNEKLFF. The V and J genes are TRBV5-1 and TRBJ1-4. CDR1 SGHRS and CDR2 YFSETQ come from the germline V gene. The CDR3 sequence is 14 residues long.

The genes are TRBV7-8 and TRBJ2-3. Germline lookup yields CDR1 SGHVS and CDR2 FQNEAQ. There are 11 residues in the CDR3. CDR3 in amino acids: CASSASVKQYF.

CDR3 amino acids: CASSPTTGQPQHF. V gene TRBV7-9 combines with J gene TRBJ1-5. Per germline, CDR1 SEHNR and CDR2 FQNEAQ (reference sequence). This CDR3 has 13 amino acids. Variable domain in full (rest from reference TRBV7-9 and TRBJ1-5): DTGVSQNPRHKITKRGQNVTFRCDPISEHNRLYWYRQTLGQGPEFLTYFQNEAQLEKSRLLSDRFSAERPKGSFSTLEIQRTEQGDSAMYLCASSPTTGQPQHFGDGTRLSIL.

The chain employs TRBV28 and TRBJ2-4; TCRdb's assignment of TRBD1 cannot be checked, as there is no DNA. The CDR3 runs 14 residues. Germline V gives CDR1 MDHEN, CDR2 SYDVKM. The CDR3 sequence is CASRPWGAKNIQYF. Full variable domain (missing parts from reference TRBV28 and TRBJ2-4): DVKVTQSSRYLVKRTGEKVFLECVQDMDHENMFWYRQDPGLGLRLIYFSYDVKMKEKGDIPEGYSVSREKKERFSLILESASTNQTSMYLCASRPWGAKNIQYFGAGTRLSVL.

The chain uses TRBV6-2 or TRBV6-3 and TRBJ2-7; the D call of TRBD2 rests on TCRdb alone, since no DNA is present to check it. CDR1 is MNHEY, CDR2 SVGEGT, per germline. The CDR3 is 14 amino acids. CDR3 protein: CASSYPTGEGEQYF.

The CDR3 region is CASSRPGSDTEAFF. The chain combines TRBV4-2 with TRBJ1-1; TCRdb calls TRBD1, which cannot be checked without DNA. The germline V gene encodes CDR1 LGHNA and CDR2 YNFKEQ. This CDR3 contains 14 residues.

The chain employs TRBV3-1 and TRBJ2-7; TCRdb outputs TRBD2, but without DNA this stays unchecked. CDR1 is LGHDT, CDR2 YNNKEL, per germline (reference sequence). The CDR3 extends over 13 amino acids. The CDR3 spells CASSPYSGYEQYF.

The chain's CDR3 is CASSLTSGGAETQYF. V and J are TRBV7-2 and TRBJ2-5; TCRdb returns TRBD2, unconfirmable since there is no DNA. The CDR3 runs to 15 residues. CDR1 and CDR2 from the germline V gene are SGHTA and FQGNSA. Filled out from reference TRBV7-2 and TRBJ2-5, the complete variable domain reads GAGVSQSPSNKVTEKGKDVELRCDPISGHTALYWYRQSLGQGLEFLIYFQGNSAPDKSGLPSDRFSAERTGGSVSTLTIQRTQQEDSAVYLCASSLTSGGAETQYFGPGTRLLVL.